Below are 21 T cell receptor beta chains sequenced from a single sample in a study of molecular identifiers for immune sequencing clone quantification. TCRdb redid the calling of the PCR reads with MiXCR, one entry per CDR3 protein. Found here are about 630,000 distinct CDR3 sequences, roughly 23% of them singletons; the top ten hold around 0.78%. The sequenced sample consisted of naive CD8+ T cells from blood, with Jurkat cell RNA spiked in. Subset described: FACS-sorted CD8+CD4-CCR7+CD45RA+ naive T cells. These TCRs come from a human donor in good health. Some libraries in this study had Jurkat cell RNA spiked in.

About this clonotype itself: An end of the junction differs from the germline gene, which may be a read error. The chain combines TRBV7-9 with TRBJ1-1; 8 bases are shared with TRBD1. The CDR3 covers 15 residues. CDR1 is SEHNR and CDR2 is FQNEAQ in the germline V gene (reference sequence). CDR3 nucleotides: TGTGCCAGCAGCCTATTTCAGGGGGCAAGGACTGTAGCTTTCTTT. It codes for CASSLFQGARTVAFF.

There are many counts of this clonotype. The chain carries TRBV5-1 and TRBJ2-5; possible D gene TRBD2, 5 bases. Trimming took 7 bases from V and 7 from J, leaving 11 bases between them. The V gene's germline CDR1 is SGHRS and CDR2 YFSETQ. This CDR3 has 11 residues. CDR3 coding DNA: TGCGCCAGCGCTTACGAGGGGACCCAGTACTTC. Encoded protein: CASAYEGTQYF. The variable domain in full, completed from reference TRBV5-1 and TRBJ2-5, reads KAGVTQTPRYLIKTRGQQVTLSCSPISGHRSVSWYQQTPGQGLQFLFEYFSETQRNKGNFPGRFSGRQFSNSRSEMNVSTLELGDSALYLCASAYEGTQYFGPGTRLLVL.

CDR3 in amino acids: CASSSGTGGGNEQYF. For the CDR3, the DNA is TGTGCCAGCAGCTCGGGGACAGGAGGAGGGAACGAGCAGTACTTC. This rearrangement joins TRBV13 to TRBJ2-7; 8 bases map to TRBD1. Germline trimming cut 4 bases from V and 5 bases from J; bases unmatched to any gene: 10. The CDR3 extends over 15 amino acids. Germline V gene lookup returns CDR1 PRHDT and CDR2 FYEKMQ (reference sequence).

This chain uses TRBV10-3 with TRBJ2-7; the D gene could be TRBD1 or TRBD2 (5 bases each). The CDR3 is 15 amino acids. Germline V gene data show CDR1 as ENHRY and CDR2 as SYGVKD. V was pared by 3 bases and J by 0 bases, with 12 bases between. CDR3 amino acids: CAISDSPGTSYEQYF. The DNA of the CDR3 is TGTGCCATCAGTGATTCACCGGGGACCTCCTACGAGCAGTACTTC.

For this clonotype: It may be a read error: a sequence one base away is much more abundant. V is TRBV27 and J is TRBJ1-1, with D perhaps matching TRBD1 (6 bases). This CDR3 has 13 amino acids. In germline, CDR1 is MNHEY, CDR2 SMNVEV (reference sequence). Trimming removed 4 bases from V and 6 bases from J, with 12 bases in between. CDR3 sequence: CASSYTGRPEAFF. The CDR3 coding sequence is TGTGCCAGCAGTTATACAGGGAGGCCTGAAGCTTTCTTT.

This clonotype was detected many times. This sequence joins TRBV7-9 and TRBJ2-7, with D unclear. The length of the CDR3 is 15 residues. Germline V gene data show CDR1 as SEHNR and CDR2 as FQNEAQ (reference sequence). Trimming removed 5 bases at V and 2 bases at J, with 16 bases between. The CDR3 here is CASSPVVETAYEQYF. The CDR3 DNA sequence: TGTGCCAGCAGCCCCGTCGTCGAAACCGCCTACGAGCAGTACTTC. Using reference TRBV7-9 and TRBJ2-7 for the parts outside the CDR3, the full variable domain is DTGVSQNPRHKITKRGQNVTFRCDPISEHNRLYWYRQTLGQGPEFLTYFQNEAQLEKSRLLSDRFSAERPKGSFSTLEIQRTEQGDSAMYLCASSPVVETAYEQYFGPGTRLTVT.

V is TRBV4-3 and J is TRBJ1-5; D remains ambiguous. Trimming stripped 1 base from V and 0 bases from J, with 10 bases between. From germline, CDR1 is LGHNA and CDR2 YSLEER. This CDR3 spans 16 amino acids. CDR3 sequence: CASSQGLGVSNQPQHF. CDR3 DNA: TGCGCCAGCAGCCAAGGACTCGGGGTTAGCAATCAGCCCCAGCATTTT.

The chain employs TRBV6-2 or TRBV6-3 and TRBJ2-7, with 9 bases identical to TRBD1. J lost 3 bases, V lost 4 bases, and 7 bases had no gene match. Germline V gives CDR1 MNHEY, CDR2 SVGEGT. This CDR3 is 15 amino acids long. The CDR3 sequence: CASSFGTGLNYEQYF. The CDR3 DNA follows: TGTGCCAGCAGTTTCGGGACAGGGCTAAACTACGAGCAGTACTTC.

Note on this clonotype: One end of the junction does not line up with germline, which may come from a read error. This chain joins TRBV5-3 and TRBJ2-1; D not resolved. TRBV5-3 is given ORF status, its function remaining uncertain. The CDR3 covers 11 residues. The DNA of the CDR3 is TGTCCCAGCAGTGTTACACAGGAGCAGTTCTTC. The encoded protein is CPSSVTQEQFF.

The count of this clonotype is one. The junction and the germline gene differ at one end; a read error may be behind it. The chain combines TRBV7-9 with TRBJ2-2; possible D gene TRBD2, 5 bases. CDR1 and CDR2 from the germline V gene are SEHNR and FQNEAQ (reference sequence). This CDR3 contains 15 residues. CDR3 sequence reads: CASSHTAGSTGELLF. For the CDR3, the DNA is TGTGCCAGCAGCCACACGGCAGGCTCCACCGGGGAGCTGTTATTT.

As for this clonotype: This sequence may be a read error, since a much larger clone differs from it by one base. CDR3 protein: CASSRGGASEQCF. In nucleotides, the CDR3 is TGTGCCAGCAGCCGGGGGGGGGCTAGCGAGCAGTGCTTC. The V call is TRBV6-5, the J call TRBJ2-7; 8 bases map to TRBD2. Germline V gene data show CDR1 as MNHEY and CDR2 as SVGAGI. CDR3 length: 13 amino acids.

This clonotype was counted many times. The J gene is TRBJ2-7, the V gene TRBV4-3; TRBD2 matches at 8 bases. J gave up 0 bases and V 0 bases, and 4 bases lay outside the gene matches. The CDR3 sequence is 16 residues long. The germline V gene has CDR1 LGHNA and CDR2 YSLEER. DNA of the CDR3: TGCGCCAGCAGCCAAGATTGGACTAGCAGCTCCTACGAGCAGTACTTC. Translation: CASSQDWTSSSYEQYF.

This clonotype was observed at least ten times. The genes are TRBV7-2 and TRBJ1-6; TRBD1 is a possible D gene (5 bases). Trimming shortened V by 0 bases and J by 9 bases, and 21 bases separated the two germline ends. The CDR3 has 18 amino acids. Germline CDR1 SGHTA, CDR2 FQGNSA. CDR3 bases: TGTGCCAGCAGCTTAGCTCCGTGGAGGGGTAATGGAGGTTCACCCCTCCACTTT. This gives the protein CASSLAPWRGNGGSPLHF.

This clonotype appeared many times. The CDR3 is CASSLGIKGSYEQYF. DNA of the CDR3: TGCGCCAGCAGCCTTGGTATCAAGGGGTCCTACGAGCAGTACTTC. The chain is built from TRBV4-3 and TRBJ2-7, with a possible D match to TRBD1 (5 bases). CDR1 and CDR2 from the germline V gene are LGHNA and YSLEER. Trimming removed 4 bases from V and 1 base from J, with 14 bases in between. The CDR3 has 15 residues.

CDR3 protein: CASGRTATTYNEQFF. The CDR3 DNA sequence: TGTGCCAGCGGCCGGACGGCTACCACCTACAATGAGCAGTTCTTC. The V gene is TRBV28, the J gene TRBJ2-1, with no clear D. Germline CDR1 reads MDHEN; CDR2 reads SYDVKM. Trimming took off 8 bases at V and 2 bases at J, with 16 bases between the two ends. There are 15 residues in the CDR3.

The sample holds many counts of this clonotype. The V gene is TRBV4-1, the J gene TRBJ2-3; D might be TRBD1 (5 bases). Germline CDR1 reads MGHRA; CDR2 reads YSYEKL. Between the trimmed V and J ends, which lost 3 bases and 0 bases, there was a span of 10 bases. The length of the CDR3 is 15 residues. The CDR3: CASSQDTSSTDTQYF. The CDR3 DNA follows: TGCGCCAGCAGCCAGGACACCTCTAGCACAGATACGCAGTATTTT.

This clonotype was recorded at least ten times. The rearrangement links TRBV5-8 to TRBJ2-7, with D perhaps TRBD1 or TRBD2 (5 bases each). With 7 bases removed from V and 7 bases from J, the gap between germline ends came to 21 bases. Germline V CDR1 and CDR2: SGHTS, YDEGEE. The CDR3 sequence is 14 residues long. CDR3 sequence (DNA): TGTGCCAGCCTCGCACGGGACCACTCAGAGGAGCAGTACTTC. It is translated as CASLARDHSEEQYF. Full variable domain (remainder filled in from reference TRBV5-8 and TRBJ2-7): EAGVTQSPTHLIKTRGQQATLRCSPISGHTSVYWYQQALGLGLQFLLWYDEGEERNRGNFPPRFSGRQFPNYSSELNVNALELEDSALYLCASLARDHSEEQYFGPGTRLTVT.

This clonotype appeared once. A much larger clone differs from this one at a single base, so this may be a read error. The genes are TRBV20-1 and TRBJ2-7; the D gene could be TRBD1 or TRBD2 (5 bases each). Trimming left V 3 bases short and J 1 base short, with 10 bases between. Germline CDR1 is DFQATT and CDR2 is SNEGSKA (reference sequence). The CDR3 has 13 residues. CDR3: CSASGDGSYEQYF. For the CDR3, the DNA is TGCAGTGCTAGCGGGGACGGGTCCTACGAGCAGTACTTC.

This clonotype has more than one count but fewer than ten. V is TRBV30 and J is TRBJ1-5; D unclear. Per germline, CDR1 GTSNPN and CDR2 SVGIG (reference sequence). Deletions cut 0 bases from V and 7 bases from J, with 16 bases between. This CDR3 comprises 15 residues. The CDR3 sequence: CAWSVPIREGQPQHF. In DNA form, the CDR3 reads TGTGCCTGGAGTGTACCGATAAGGGAAGGACAGCCCCAGCATTTT.

The chain employs TRBV29-1 and TRBJ1-4, with D possibly TRBD1 on 5 matching bases. In germline, CDR1 is SQVTM, CDR2 ANQGSEA. Trimming cost V 6 bases and J 0 bases, with 14 bases left between them. This CDR3 spans 15 amino acids. Here the CDR3 reads CSVGLRAATNEKLFF. Written as DNA, the CDR3 is TGCAGCGTCGGCCTCAGGGCCGCAACTAATGAAAAACTGTTTTTT. Full variable domain (rest looked up from reference TRBV29-1 and TRBJ1-4): SAVISQKPSRDICQRGTSLTIQCQVDSQVTMMFWYRQQPGQSLTLIATANQGSEATYESGFVIDKFPISRPNLTFSTLTVSNMSPEDSSIYLCSVGLRAATNEKLFFGSGTQLSVL.

This clonotype was found a few times. The genes are TRBV2 and TRBJ2-1; 8 bases fit TRBD2. V was pared by 1 base and J by 9 bases, with 8 bases of the junction left unmatched. CDR3 length: 15 residues. The V gene's germline CDR1 is SNHLY and CDR2 FYNNEI. The CDR3 is CASSEETSAEFEQFF. The CDR3 nucleotides read TGTGCCAGCAGTGAAGAGACTAGCGCCGAATTTGAGCAGTTCTTC.